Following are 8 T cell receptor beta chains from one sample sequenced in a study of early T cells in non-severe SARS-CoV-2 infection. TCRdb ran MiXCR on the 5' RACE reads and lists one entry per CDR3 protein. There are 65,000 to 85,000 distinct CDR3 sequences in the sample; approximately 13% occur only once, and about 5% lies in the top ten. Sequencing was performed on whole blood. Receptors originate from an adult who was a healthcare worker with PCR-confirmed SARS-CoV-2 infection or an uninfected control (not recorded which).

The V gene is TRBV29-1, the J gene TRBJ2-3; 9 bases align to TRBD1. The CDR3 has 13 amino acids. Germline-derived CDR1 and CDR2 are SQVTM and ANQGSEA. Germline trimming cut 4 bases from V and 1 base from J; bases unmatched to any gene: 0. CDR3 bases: TGCAGCGTTGGGGACAGGGGCACAGATACGCAGTATTTT. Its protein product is CSVGDRGTDTQYF.

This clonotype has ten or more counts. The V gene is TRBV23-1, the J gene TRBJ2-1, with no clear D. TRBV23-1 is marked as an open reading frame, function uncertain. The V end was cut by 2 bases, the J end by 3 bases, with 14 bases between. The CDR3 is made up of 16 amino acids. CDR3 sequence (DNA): TGCGCCAGCAGTCAAGGGCAGCACGAACTCTACAATGAGCAGTTCTTC. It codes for CASSQGQHELYNEQFF.

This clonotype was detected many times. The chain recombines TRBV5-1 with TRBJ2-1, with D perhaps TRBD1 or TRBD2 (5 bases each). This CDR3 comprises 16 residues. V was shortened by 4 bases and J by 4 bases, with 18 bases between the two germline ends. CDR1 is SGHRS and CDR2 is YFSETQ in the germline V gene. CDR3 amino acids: CASSLGTSSRYNEQFF. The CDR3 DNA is TGCGCCAGCAGCCTGGGGACGTCGTCTCGGTACAATGAGCAGTTCTTC.

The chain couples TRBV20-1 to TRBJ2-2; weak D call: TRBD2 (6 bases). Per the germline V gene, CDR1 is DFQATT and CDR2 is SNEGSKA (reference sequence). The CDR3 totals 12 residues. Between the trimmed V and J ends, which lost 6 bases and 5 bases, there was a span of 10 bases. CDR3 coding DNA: TGCAGTGCCTCCCGGGGGACCGGGGAGCTGTTTTTT. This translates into CSASRGTGELFF.

CDR3 loop: CAISPGQNINEQFF. As DNA, the CDR3 is TGTGCCATCAGTCCGGGACAGAATATCAATGAGCAGTTCTTC. The chain is built from TRBV10-3 and TRBJ2-1; 7 positions match TRBD1. CDR1 ENHRY and CDR2 SYGVKD come from the germline V gene. CDR3 length: 14 residues. The junction had 7 bases not matched to a gene; V was cut back by 5 bases and J by 6 bases.

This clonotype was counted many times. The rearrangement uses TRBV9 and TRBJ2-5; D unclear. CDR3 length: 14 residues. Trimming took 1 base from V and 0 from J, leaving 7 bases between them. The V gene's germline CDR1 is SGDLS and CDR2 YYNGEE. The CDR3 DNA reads TGTGCCAGCAGCGTACACCAGAACCAAGAGACCCAGTACTTC. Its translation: CASSVHQNQETQYF. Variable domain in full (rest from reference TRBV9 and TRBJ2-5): DSGVTQTPKHLITATGQRVTLRCSPRSGDLSVYWYQQSLDQGLQFLIQYYNGEERAKGNILERFSAQQFPDLHSELNLSSLELGDSALYFCASSVHQNQETQYFGPGTRLLVL.

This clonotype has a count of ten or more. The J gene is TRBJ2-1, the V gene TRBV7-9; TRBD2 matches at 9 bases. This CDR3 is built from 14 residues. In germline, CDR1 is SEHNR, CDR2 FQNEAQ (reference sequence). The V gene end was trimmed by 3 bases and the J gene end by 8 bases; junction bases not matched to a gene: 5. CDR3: CASSFSTSGHEQFF. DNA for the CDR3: TGTGCCAGCAGCTTCTCTACTAGCGGGCATGAGCAGTTCTTC.

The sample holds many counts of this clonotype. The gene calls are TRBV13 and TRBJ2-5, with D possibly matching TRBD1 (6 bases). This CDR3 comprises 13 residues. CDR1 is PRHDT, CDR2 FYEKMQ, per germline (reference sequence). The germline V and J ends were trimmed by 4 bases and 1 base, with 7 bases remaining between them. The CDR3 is CASSSDSQETQYF. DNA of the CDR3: TGTGCCAGCAGCTCGGACAGCCAAGAGACCCAGTACTTC.